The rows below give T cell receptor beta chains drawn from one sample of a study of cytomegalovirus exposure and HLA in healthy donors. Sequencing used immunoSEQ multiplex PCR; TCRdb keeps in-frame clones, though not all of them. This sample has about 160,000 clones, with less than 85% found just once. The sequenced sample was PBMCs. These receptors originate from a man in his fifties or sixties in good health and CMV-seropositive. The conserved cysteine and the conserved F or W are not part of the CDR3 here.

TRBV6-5,ASSYSQGISQPQH
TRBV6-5,ASSAGTGTYGYT
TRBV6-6,ASSYPGQADEKLF
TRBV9,ASSLLPTGAKNIQY
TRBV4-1,ASSQSIGQGSNQPQH
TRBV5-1,ASSLGDIATNEKLF
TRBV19,ASSDRMNTEAF
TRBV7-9,SSSLGTGLNQPQH
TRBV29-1,SADRGDYGYT
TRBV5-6,ASSLDQGANTEAF
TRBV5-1,ASSLGISRGPDTQY
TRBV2,ASSSQGRDTEAF
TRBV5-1,ASRGQEQETQY
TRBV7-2,ASSFGTSGRRFGYEQY